This T cell receptor (beta chain) was profiled in a study of blood T cell repertoires in COVID-19. Overall study context: Sources were T cells, B-cell-depleted T cells, or PBMCs; the material itself was cDNA or gDNA.

Germline V gene sequence: CDR1 LGHDT, CDR2 YNNKEL (reference sequence). The V end was cut by 2 bases, the J end by 4 bases, with 7 bases between. The CDR3 runs 13 residues. A Seattle source enrolled patients during active infection and followed them longitudinally. Profiled with immunoSEQ multiplex PCR; TCRdb holds only in-frame clones, not every one. The sample yields roughly 310,000 clones, roughly 90% seen once. The receptor comes from a woman aged 25 to 39 with COVID-19, enrolled during active disease. Sequenced sample: peripheral blood. The rearrangement links TRBV3-1 (or the pseudogene TRBV3-2) to TRBJ2-3, with a tentative D call TRBD1 (6 bases). CDR3 nucleotide sequence: TGTGCCAGCAGCCAAACAGGGCCAGATACGCAGTATTTT. It codes for CASSQTGPDTQYF.